The T cell receptor beta chain described here comes from a study of T cell repertoires in cytomegalovirus infection (dated by TCRdb to the late 2010s). Background on the whole study: Because public TCR beta signatures pointed to carriage of CMV infection together with the matching HLA type, the HLA type of each donor mattered for the analysis. General study outcomes and caveats: Cumulative frequency of public TCR beta family members discriminated carriers of CMV infection plus the relevant HLA type in this cohort and an independent approximately 370-donor cohort. The ex vivo response was dominated by HLA-C-restricted CMV-specific TCR beta clonotypes, and the single most frequent clonotype in two of eight donors was supplied by these HLA-C-restricted clonotypes.

This clonotype was seen only a few times. Its antigen remains unidentified. There are no base qualities to consult, and no much larger clone falls within one base. Counted from cysteine to phenylalanine, this CDR3 has 15 amino acids. Only the CDR3 part of the read is kept: 45 bases, read in frame from the first base. Per the germline V gene, SGHVS is the CDR1 and FNYEAQ is the CDR2. At the junction V is shortened by 0 bases and J by 6 bases, with 14 bases in between. The sequencer was an Illumina HiSeq 1500. The public reads were run again by TCRdb, first through fastp at Q25 and then through MiXCR, and only productive beta chains were kept. Every entry covers one CDR3 protein and lists the most common genes and DNA from its rows. The sample includes some 200,000 distinct CDR3 sequences, with roughly 9% observed a single time. The ten top clones hold approximately 4.2% of the sample.

The sequence came from a human donor in good health (CMV status not recorded). Some clones in this sample may be carry-over from other donors' samples. The V gene is TRBV7-6 and the J gene is TRBJ1-2, with a tentative D gene TRBD1 over 6 matching bases. Sequencing used PBMCs. The CDR3 is CASSLASDRMNGYTF. The DNA sequence is given as TGTGCCAGCAGCTTAGCATCCGACAGGATGAATGGCTACACCTTC.